Sequencing of this TCR beta chain was carried out in a study of CD8 T cells in ankylosing spondylitis (TCRdb year 2017). Looking at the study overall: To find TCR variants linked to disease, the study profiled T cell receptor beta repertoires in ankylosing spondylitis patients and healthy donors. The full study cohort was made up of about 25 ankylosing spondylitis patients and about a hundred healthy donors. Peripheral blood was sampled, and synovial fluid was also collected from ankylosing spondylitis patients.

Points on this clonotype: Its antigen remains undetermined. The input lacks base qualities; no much larger clone sits a single base away.

The CDR3 runs 16 residues from the cysteine to the phenylalanine. The sequence is cut down to CDR3 DNA, 48 bases in frame from base 1. After removal of 1 base from V and 8 bases from J, the junction retains 6 bases not matched to a gene. CDR1 and CDR2 were assigned from the germline V gene as SGHTA and FQGNSA. Sequenced using an Illumina HiSeq 2500. TCR beta libraries were prepared by quantitative 5'-RACE with molecular barcodes. In the original analysis: To identify disease-linked TCR variants, a new computational method was used, one built on a probabilistic model of VDJ rearrangement. The public sequencing data were trimmed at Q25 with fastp and processed into clonotypes with MiXCR by TCRdb, which kept only in-frame beta chains. When rows share a CDR3 protein, they turn into one entry using the most common DNA and genes. What appears here as the V and J calls and clone size reflects TCRdb's work, not the paper's. This sample comprises about 220,000 distinct CDR3 sequences, roughly a tenth of them detected only once. The ten largest account for 21% of the sample.

General conclusions and limits of the study: According to the report, matched synovial fluid samples from ankylosing spondylitis patients were significantly enriched for the disease-linked clones. Some TCR beta motif variants had previously been reported in synovial fluid and blood of reactive arthritis patients, which suggested common disease-initiation mechanisms. A TCR beta motif made up of 7 to 9 highly homologous amino acid variants appeared to be characteristic of blood from ankylosing spondylitis patients. A CD8+ phenotype was shown by the disease-linked clones, which were found at relatively low frequencies in peripheral blood.

The sample comprised blood, either unsorted or a sorted T cell fraction (not recorded which). The rearranged chain carries TRBV7-2 and TRBJ2-1; 12 bases in the junction line up with TRBD2. The TCR sequence derives from a male donor with ankylosing spondylitis or in good health (not recorded which). The CDR3: CASSLGASGGVDEQFF. The nucleotides are TGTGCCAGCAGCTTAGGCGCTAGCGGGGGGGTAGATGAGCAGTTCTTC.